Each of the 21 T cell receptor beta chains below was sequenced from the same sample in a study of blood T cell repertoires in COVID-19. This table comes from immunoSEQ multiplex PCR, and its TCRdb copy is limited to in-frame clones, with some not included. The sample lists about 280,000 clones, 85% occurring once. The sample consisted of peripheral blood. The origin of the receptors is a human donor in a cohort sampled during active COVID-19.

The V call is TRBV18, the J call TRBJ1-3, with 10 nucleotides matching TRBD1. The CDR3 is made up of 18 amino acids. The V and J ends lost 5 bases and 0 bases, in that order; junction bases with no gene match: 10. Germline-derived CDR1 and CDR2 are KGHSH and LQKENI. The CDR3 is CASSSDRGYATSGNTIYF. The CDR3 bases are TGTGCCAGCTCATCGGACAGGGGGTATGCGACCTCTGGAAACACCATATATTTT.

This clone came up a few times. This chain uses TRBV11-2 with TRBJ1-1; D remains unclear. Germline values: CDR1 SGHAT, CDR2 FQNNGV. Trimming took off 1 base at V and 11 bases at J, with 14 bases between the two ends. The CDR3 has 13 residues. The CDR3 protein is CASSLAPQRAAFF. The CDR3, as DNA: TGTGCCAGCAGCTTAGCGCCGCAGAGGGCTGCTTTCTTT.

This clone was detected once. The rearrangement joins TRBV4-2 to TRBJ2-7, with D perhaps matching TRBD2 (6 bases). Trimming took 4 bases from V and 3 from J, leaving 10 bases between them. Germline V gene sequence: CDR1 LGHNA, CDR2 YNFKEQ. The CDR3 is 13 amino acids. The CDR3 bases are TGTGCCAGCAGCCCTAGCGAGGACTACGAGCAGTACTTC. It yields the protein CASSPSEDYEQYF.

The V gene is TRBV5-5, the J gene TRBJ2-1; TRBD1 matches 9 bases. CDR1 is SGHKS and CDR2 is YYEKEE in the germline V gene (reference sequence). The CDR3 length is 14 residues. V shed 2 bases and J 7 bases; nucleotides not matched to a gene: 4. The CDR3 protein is CASSFRDRVNEQFF. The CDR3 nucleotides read TGTGCCAGCAGCTTCCGGGACAGGGTGAATGAGCAGTTCTTC.

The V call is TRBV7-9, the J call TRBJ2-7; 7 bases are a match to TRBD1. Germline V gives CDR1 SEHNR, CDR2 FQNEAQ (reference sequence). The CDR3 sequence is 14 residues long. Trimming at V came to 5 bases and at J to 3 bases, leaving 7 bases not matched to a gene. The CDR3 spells CASSPQGPYYEQYF. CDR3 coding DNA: TGTGCCAGCAGCCCACAGGGGCCTTACTACGAGCAGTACTTC.

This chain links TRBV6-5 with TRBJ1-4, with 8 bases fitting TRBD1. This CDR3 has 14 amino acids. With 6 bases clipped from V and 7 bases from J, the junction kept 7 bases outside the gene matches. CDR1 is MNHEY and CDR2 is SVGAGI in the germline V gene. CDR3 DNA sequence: TGTGCCAGCAGCGTCGGACAGGGTGGTGAAAAACTGTTTTTT. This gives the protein CASSVGQGGEKLFF.

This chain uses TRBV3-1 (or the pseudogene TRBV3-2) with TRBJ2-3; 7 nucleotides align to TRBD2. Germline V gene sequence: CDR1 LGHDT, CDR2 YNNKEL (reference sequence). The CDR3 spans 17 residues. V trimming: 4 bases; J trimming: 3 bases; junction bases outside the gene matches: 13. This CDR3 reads CASSRGRFAGVTDTQYF. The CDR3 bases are TGTGCCAGCAGCCGGGGGAGATTCGCGGGAGTGACAGATACGCAGTATTTT.

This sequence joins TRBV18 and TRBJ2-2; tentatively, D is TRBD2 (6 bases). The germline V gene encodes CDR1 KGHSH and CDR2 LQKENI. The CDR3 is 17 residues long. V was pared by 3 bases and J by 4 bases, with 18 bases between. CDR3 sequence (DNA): TGTGCCAGCTCACCCCTCCCCGGGAGTAGTCTCACCGGGGAGCTGTTTTTT. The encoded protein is CASSPLPGSSLTGELFF.

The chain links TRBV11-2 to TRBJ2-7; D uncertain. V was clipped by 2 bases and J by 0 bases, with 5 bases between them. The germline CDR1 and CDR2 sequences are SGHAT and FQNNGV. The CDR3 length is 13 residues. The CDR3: CASSLPHSYEQYF. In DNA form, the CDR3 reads TGTGCCAGCAGCTTACCCCACTCCTACGAGCAGTACTTC.

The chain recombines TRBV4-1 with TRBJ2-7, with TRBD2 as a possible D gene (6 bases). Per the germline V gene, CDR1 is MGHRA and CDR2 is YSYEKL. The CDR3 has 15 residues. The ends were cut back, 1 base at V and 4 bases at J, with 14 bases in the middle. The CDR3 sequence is CASSQAPGVLYEQYF. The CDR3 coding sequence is TGCGCCAGCAGCCAAGCGCCGGGAGTCCTTTACGAGCAGTACTTC.

The CDR3 region has the DNA TGTGCCATCAGGGCCAGGGGGGATGCGGACACTGAAGCTTTCTTT. It specifies CAIRARGDADTEAFF. The V and J genes are TRBV10-3 and TRBJ1-1; TRBD1 agrees at 7 bases. The ends lost 6 bases at V and 3 bases at J; junction bases unmatched: 10. The CDR3 sequence is 15 residues long. Germline V gene sequence: CDR1 ENHRY, CDR2 SYGVKD.

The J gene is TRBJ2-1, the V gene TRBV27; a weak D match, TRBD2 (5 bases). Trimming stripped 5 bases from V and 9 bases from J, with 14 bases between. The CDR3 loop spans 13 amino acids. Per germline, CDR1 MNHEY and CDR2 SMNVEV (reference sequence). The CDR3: CASSPRTGSEQFF. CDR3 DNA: TGTGCCAGCAGTCCCCGGACTGGGAGTGAGCAGTTCTTC.

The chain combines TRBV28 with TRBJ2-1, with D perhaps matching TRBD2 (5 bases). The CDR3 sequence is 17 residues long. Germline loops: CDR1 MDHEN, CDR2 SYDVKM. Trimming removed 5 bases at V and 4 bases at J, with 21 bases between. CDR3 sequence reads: CASSGGGSGTAYNEQFF. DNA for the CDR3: TGTGCCAGCAGTGGCGGTGGGAGCGGTACAGCATACAATGAGCAGTTCTTC.

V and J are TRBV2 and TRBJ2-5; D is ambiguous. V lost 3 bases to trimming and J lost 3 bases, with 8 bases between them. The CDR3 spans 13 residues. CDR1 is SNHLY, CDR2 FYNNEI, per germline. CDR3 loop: CASSDAAKETQYF. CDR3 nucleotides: TGTGCCAGCAGTGACGCGGCCAAAGAGACCCAGTACTTC. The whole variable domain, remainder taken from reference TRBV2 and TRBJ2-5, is EPEVTQTPSHQVTQMGQEVILRCVPISNHLYFYWYRQILGQKVEFLVSFYNNEISEKSEIFDDQFSVERPDGSNFTLKIRSTKLEDSAMYFCASSDAAKETQYFGPGTRLLVL.

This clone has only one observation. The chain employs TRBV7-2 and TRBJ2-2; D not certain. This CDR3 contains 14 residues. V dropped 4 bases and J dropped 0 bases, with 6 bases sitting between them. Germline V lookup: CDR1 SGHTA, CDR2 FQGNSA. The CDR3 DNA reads TGTGCCAGCAGCTCTCCCCCGAACACCGGGGAGCTGTTTTTT. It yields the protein CASSSPPNTGELFF.

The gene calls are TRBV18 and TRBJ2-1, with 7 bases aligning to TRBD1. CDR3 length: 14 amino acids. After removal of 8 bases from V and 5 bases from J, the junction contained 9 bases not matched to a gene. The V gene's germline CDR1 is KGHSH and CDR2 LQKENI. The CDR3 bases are TGTGCCAGCATTTCAGGGGGTGTTGACAATGAGCAGTTCTTC. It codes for CASISGGVDNEQFF.

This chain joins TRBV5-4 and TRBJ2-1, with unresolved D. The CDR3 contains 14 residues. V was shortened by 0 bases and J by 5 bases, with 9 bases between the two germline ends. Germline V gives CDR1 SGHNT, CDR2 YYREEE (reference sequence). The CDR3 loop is CASSLVSKHNEQFF. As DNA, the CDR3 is TGTGCCAGCAGCTTGGTTTCTAAACACAATGAGCAGTTCTTC.

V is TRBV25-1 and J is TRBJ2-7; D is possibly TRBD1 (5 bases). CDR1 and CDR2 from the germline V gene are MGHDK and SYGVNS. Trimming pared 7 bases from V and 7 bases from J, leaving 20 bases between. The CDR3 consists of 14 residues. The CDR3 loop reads CASTSDTQVREQYF. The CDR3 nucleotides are TGTGCCAGCACTTCGGACACCCAGGTGAGGGAGCAGTACTTC.

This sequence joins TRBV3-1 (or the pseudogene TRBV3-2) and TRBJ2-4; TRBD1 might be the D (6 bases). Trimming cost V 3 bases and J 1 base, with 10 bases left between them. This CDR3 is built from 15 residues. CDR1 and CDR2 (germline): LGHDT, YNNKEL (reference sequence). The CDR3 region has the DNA TGTGCCAGCAGCCAGGGGGCGACGGCCAAAAACATTCAGTACTTC. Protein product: CASSQGATAKNIQYF.

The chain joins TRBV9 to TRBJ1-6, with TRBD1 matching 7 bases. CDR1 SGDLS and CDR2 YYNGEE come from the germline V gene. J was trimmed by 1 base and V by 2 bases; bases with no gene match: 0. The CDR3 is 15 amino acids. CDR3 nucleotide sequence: TGTGCCAGCAGCGTCAGGGGGTCCTATAATTCACCCCTCCACTTT. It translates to CASSVRGSYNSPLHF.

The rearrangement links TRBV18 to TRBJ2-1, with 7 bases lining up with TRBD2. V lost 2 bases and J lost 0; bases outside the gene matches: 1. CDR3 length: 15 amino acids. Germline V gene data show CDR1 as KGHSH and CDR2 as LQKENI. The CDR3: CASSPGRVSYNEQFF. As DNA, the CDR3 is TGTGCCAGCTCACCAGGGAGGGTCTCCTACAATGAGCAGTTCTTC.